This note documents a single T cell receptor (beta chain) sequence. It lacks a known antigen. No base quality values were provided; no much bigger clone lies one nucleotide off. This entry belongs to a study of CD8 T cells in ankylosing spondylitis (dated 2017 in TCRdb). For the study in its entirety: The study profiled T cell receptor beta repertoires in healthy donors and ankylosing spondylitis patients to find disease-linked TCR variants. The full study cohort comprised some 27 ankylosing spondylitis patients and over a hundred healthy donors. Peripheral blood was sampled, and synovial fluid was additionally collected from ankylosing spondylitis patients.

Study-wide findings and limitations: The disease-linked clones showed a CD8+ phenotype and occurred at relatively low frequencies in peripheral blood. Significant enrichment of the disease-linked clones was reported in matched synovial fluid samples from ankylosing spondylitis patients. Some of the motif variants had been reported before in the synovial fluid and blood of reactive arthritis patients, a finding that suggests common disease-initiation mechanisms. Blood from ankylosing spondylitis patients appeared to be characterized by a TCR beta motif made up of under ten highly homologous amino acid variants.

V and J lose 1 base and 7 bases, and a span of 15 bases separates them. Including the terminal cysteine and phenylalanine, the CDR3 comprises 14 residues. CDR3 DNA only is kept here, 42 bases in frame from base 1. The germline V gene (reference sequence) specifies DFQATT as CDR1 and SNEGSKA as CDR2. TCRdb lists the instrument as Illumina HiSeq 2500. Quantitative 5'-RACE with molecular barcodes was used to prepare TCR beta libraries. The authors' analysis ran thus. To identify disease-linked TCR variants, a new computational method was used, one built on a probabilistic model of VDJ rearrangement. Through fastp at Q25 and MiXCR, TCRdb rebuilt clones from the public reads, retaining in-frame beta chains. Records with the same CDR3 protein are collapsed into one entry carrying the most frequent genes and DNA. The V and J calls were determined by TCRdb, not by the authors. Across this sample there are roughly 230,000 distinct CDR3 sequences, with roughly 18% seen only once. The ten largest clonotypes hold around 30% of the sample.

This receptor was taken from a male donor with ankylosing spondylitis or in good health (not recorded which). The chain is encoded by TRBV20-1 joined to TRBJ2-3; the D call could be TRBD1 or TRBD2, with each sharing 5 bases. Sequenced material: blood, either unsorted or a sorted T cell fraction (not recorded which). The DNA sequence reads TGCAGTGCTAGAGGGGGGACCCCTCACAATACGCAGTATTTT. Its amino acids are CSARGGTPHNTQYF.